This TCR beta chain derives from a study of T-cell reconstitution after alpha-beta-depleted transplantation in children. Trimming removed 6 bases from V and 2 bases from J; junction bases left unmatched: 16. The V gene's germline CDR1 is DFQATT and CDR2 SNEGSKA (reference sequence). The CDR3 runs to 18 residues. Unique molecular identifiers were incorporated into the prepared TCRbeta library. TCRdb re-analysed the PCR reads in MiXCR, keeping a single row per CDR3 protein. The data show about 98,000 distinct CDR3 sequences, around a quarter seen once. In this sample, this clonotype turned up once. The receptor's source is a boy younger than 10 with acute lymphoblastic leukemia, due to receive a stem cell transplant. This sequence joins TRBV20-1 and TRBJ2-2; TRBD2 agrees at 9 bases. The source material was PBMCs, sampled before TCRalphabeta/CD19-depleted stem cell transplant. The CDR3 here is CSANSGSGPLINTGELFF. For the CDR3, the DNA is TGCAGTGCCAATAGCGGGAGTGGGCCCCTAATTAACACCGGGGAGCTGTTTTTT.